This T cell receptor (beta chain) was obtained from a study of cytomegalovirus exposure and HLA in healthy donors. About the study: Among around 170 million T cells, an earlier analysis found 90 million to 130 million unique TCR beta sequences. A preliminary data release comprised approximately 85 million unique TCRs obtained from HLA-typed donors. Overall study results and limits: As immune exposure information, only CMV serostatus was available. A list of more than 150 TCR beta chains associated with cytomegalovirus was given.

Primers for the PCR totalled 60 Vbeta and 13 Jbeta. Clones were read by immunoSEQ multiplex PCR, and TCRdb kept only the in-frame ones, dropping some. This table has 150,000 to 180,000 clones, under 85% appearing once. In the case of this clone: Its antigen is unidentified.

Sequenced sample: PBMCs. The TCR sequence derives from a man younger than 35 in good health and CMV-seronegative.

Written as DNA, the CDR3 is TGTGCCAGCAGCCAGCCCCCGGGACTAGAGCAGTTCTTC. Translated, it gives CASSQPPGLEQFF. The chain recombines TRBV4-2 with TRBJ2-1; the match to TRBD2 covers 7 bases. J gave up 10 bases and V 3 bases, and 6 bases lay outside the gene matches. This CDR3 contains 13 residues. Germline V gives CDR1 LGHNA, CDR2 YNFKEQ.